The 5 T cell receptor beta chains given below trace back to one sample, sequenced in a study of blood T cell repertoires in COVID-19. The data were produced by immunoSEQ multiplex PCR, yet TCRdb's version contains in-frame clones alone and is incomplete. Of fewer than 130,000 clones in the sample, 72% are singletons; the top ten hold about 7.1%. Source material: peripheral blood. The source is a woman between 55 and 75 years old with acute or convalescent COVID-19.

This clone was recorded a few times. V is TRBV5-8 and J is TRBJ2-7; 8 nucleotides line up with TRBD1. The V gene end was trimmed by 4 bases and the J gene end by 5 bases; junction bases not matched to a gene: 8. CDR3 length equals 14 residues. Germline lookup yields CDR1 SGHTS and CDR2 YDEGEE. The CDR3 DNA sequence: TGTGCCAGCAGCCATAGACAGGGGAGGAACGAGCAGTACTTC. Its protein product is CASSHRQGRNEQYF.

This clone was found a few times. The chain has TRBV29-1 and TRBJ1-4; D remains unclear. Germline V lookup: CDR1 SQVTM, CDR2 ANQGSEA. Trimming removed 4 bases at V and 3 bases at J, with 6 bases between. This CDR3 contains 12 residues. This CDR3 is CSVVSPNEKLFF. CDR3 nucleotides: TGCAGCGTTGTTTCTCCTAATGAAAAACTGTTTTTT.

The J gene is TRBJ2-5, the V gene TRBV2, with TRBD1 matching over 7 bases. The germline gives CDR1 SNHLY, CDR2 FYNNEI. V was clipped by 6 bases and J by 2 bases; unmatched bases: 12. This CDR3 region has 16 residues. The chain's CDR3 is CASSNPRDSPQETQYF. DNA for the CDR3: TGTGCCAGCAGCAACCCCCGGGACAGTCCTCAAGAGACCCAGTACTTC.

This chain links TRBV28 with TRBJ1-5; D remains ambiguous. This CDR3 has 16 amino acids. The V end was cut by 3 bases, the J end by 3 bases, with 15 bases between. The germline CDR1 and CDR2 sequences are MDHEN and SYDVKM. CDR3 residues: CASSLIGRYYNQPQHF. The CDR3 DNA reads TGTGCCAGCAGTTTGATCGGTCGGTATTACAATCAGCCCCAGCATTTT. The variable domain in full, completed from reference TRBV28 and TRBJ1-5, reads DVKVTQSSRYLVKRTGEKVFLECVQDMDHENMFWYRQDPGLGLRLIYFSYDVKMKEKGDIPEGYSVSREKKERFSLILESASTNQTSMYLCASSLIGRYYNQPQHFGDGTRLSIL.

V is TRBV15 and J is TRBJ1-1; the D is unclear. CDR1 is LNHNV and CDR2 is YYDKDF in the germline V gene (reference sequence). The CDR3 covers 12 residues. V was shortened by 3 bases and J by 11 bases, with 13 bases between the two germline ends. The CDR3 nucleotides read TGTGCCACCAGCAGTTTTATTGGGAGTGCTTTCTTT. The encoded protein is CATSSFIGSAFF.